This T cell receptor (beta chain) was documented in a study of radiation and T cells in renal cell carcinoma. TCRdb's table, derived via immunoSEQ multiplex PCR, lists solely in-frame clones and lacks some. The table has thousands of clones, 68% seen once. Notes on the study in general: Sampling covered only around 0.91 g of each tumor.

Treatment reported: treatment-naive control, cytoreductive nephrectomy. Germline-derived CDR1 and CDR2 are SGHNT and YYREEE (reference sequence). The CDR3 has 14 residues. On this clone: Its antigen is not identified.

The rearrangement links TRBV5-4 to TRBJ2-5; 7 bases are shared with TRBD2. The closer fit of TRBJ2-7 to the DNA end suggests the J call may be wrong. The sequenced sample was tumor tissue, obtained from a patient whose treatment was nephrectomy without radiotherapy. This sequence was found in a human donor with renal cell carcinoma. CDR3 coding DNA: TGTGCCAGCAGCGATCCTAGCGGAAACAGCGAGCAGTACTTC. Translated: CASSDPSGNSEQYF.